This T cell receptor (beta chain) emerged from a study of shared clonotypes between healthy human individuals. Looking at the study overall: Three CD4 naive, three CD4 memory, two CD8 naive and one CD8 memory plate were used per donor. Study-wide findings and caveats: Approximately 4.6% of naive CD4 clonotypes were common to a few donors. Memory subsets had estimated richness that was generally smaller than that of naive subsets.

The trim removed 2 bases at V and 4 bases at J, leaving 5 bases unmatched. Per the germline V gene, CDR1 is SGHTA and CDR2 is FQGNSA. There are 15 residues in the CDR3. Assay used: immunoSEQ multiplex PCR; TCRdb lists only in-frame clones, some missing. The table lists some 1,400,000 clones, roughly 96% of them singletons, with over 1% in the top ten. A remark on this clone: Its matching antigen is unknown.

Sequenced sample: naive CD4+ T cells sorted from blood. Subset of the sample: CD45RA+ positively selected. The source of this sequence is a man younger than 45 in good health. This chain connects TRBV7-2 to TRBJ2-5; 9 bases fit TRBD1. Here the CDR3 reads CASSLTGGAGETQYF. The CDR3 DNA reads as TGTGCCAGCAGCTTAACAGGGGGCGCAGGAGAGACCCAGTACTTC. Looking up the rest from reference TRBV7-2 and TRBJ2-5 gives the full variable domain: GAGVSQSPSNKVTEKGKDVELRCDPISGHTALYWYRQSLGQGLEFLIYFQGNSAPDKSGLPSDRFSAERTGGSVSTLTIQRTQQEDSAVYLCASSLTGGAGETQYFGPGTRLLVL.